This T cell receptor beta chain was sequenced for a study of blood T cell repertoires in COVID-19 (dated by TCRdb to the early 2020s). As for the study more broadly: The collaborator samples originated in the United States, Italy and Spain and spanned the acute and convalescent phases of COVID-19. The repertoires were released in a freely available public database meant as a resource for research on the immune response to SARS-CoV-2. The prospective study material was composed of cDNA or gDNA derived from T cells, B-cell-depleted T cells, or PBMCs. Where available, HLA class I and class II types were taken from metadata supplied by the sample provider and were not determined by assay-based typing. Subjects who had been exposed to COVID-19, were actively infected with it, or had recovered from it provided the deeply sampled blood TCRbeta repertoires that made up the dataset. The samples were drawn from two sources: the first 160 participants of the ongoing ImmuneRACE study, and 1,000 to 1,500 subjects contributed by 6 global collaborators. A de-identified subject ID, COVID-19 status, age in years and sex were almost always included in the sample metadata. Summary of the overall study and its limitations: Clinical and demographic metadata were provided uncurated, with the amount varying by source and participant.

The immunoSEQ Assay, a bias-controlled multiplex PCR, was used to amplify TCRbeta CDR3 regions from genomic DNA. The paper's processing steps were these. The number of nucleated cells in each sample was estimated from the amplification of reference gene primers within the assay. Sequence reads were collapsed and filtered to measure the absolute abundance of every unique TCRbeta CDR3 rearrangement. Productive Simpson clonality was computed per sample as the square root of Simpson's diversity index over productive rearrangements. Sourced from immuneACCESS, this table was stored by TCRdb with only in-frame sequences that have V and J called. A share of the clones is absent; for the studies checked, an unresolved V gene accounts for under half, and the remainder has no known explanation. For V, J and clone size, that table is used; D and trimming come from the DNA. The sample table shows some 190,000 clones, and approximately 80% are seen once. The ten top clones hold more than 9.5% of the sample.

One collaborating source in Seattle enrolled patients during active infection and followed them longitudinally through the course of disease. Collaborating institutions collected whole blood in K2EDTA tubes following their own protocols. Collaborator samples were shipped for TCRbeta analysis as frozen whole blood, isolated PBMCs, or DNA extracted from either sample type. As for this clone: Its recognized antigen is unknown. Base qualities are missing; no much larger clone stands one base away.

Clipping removes 3 bases from V and 8 bases from J, with 18 as the unmatched junction base count. Reading the germline V gene (reference sequence) gives CDR1 GTSNPN and CDR2 SVGIG. The CDR3 starts with the cysteine, ends with the phenylalanine, and has 18 residues. Only the CDR3 DNA stays, 54 bases, in frame from base 1. This sequence uses TRBV30 and TRBJ2-1, and 11 bases in between align with TRBD2. Material for sequencing was peripheral blood. The sequence came from a woman aged 40 to 49 with COVID-19, enrolled during active disease. The CDR3 reads CAWSGQFSSSGRLDEQFF. The sequenced DNA: TGTGCCTGGAGCGGTCAATTTAGTTCTAGCGGGAGGTTGGATGAGCAGTTCTTC.